This entry concerns a single TCR beta chain. Its antigen is unknown. Sequencing relied on a cDNA template that was reverse transcribed from extracted RNA. TCRdb's copy holds only in-frame clones and misses some; the assay was immunoSEQ multiplex PCR. The table includes approximately 180,000 clones, 53% detected once. This sample is part of a study of CD8+ T cells in alopecia areata. The treatment is: oral pan-JAK inhibitor, 5-10 mg twice daily. Notes on the study in general: Scalp clonality, along with expanded CD8+ clones among the top 100, was significantly decreased by tofacitinib.

The clonotype comes from a human donor with alopecia areata. Sequenced here: CD8+ T cells sorted from blood, sampled at week 24, from a patient treated with tofacitinib.

Written as DNA, the CDR3 is TGTGCCAGCAGTAGGACGGAGGCTCGAGGAGATACGCAGTATTTT. Its translation: CASSRTEARGDTQYF. The genes are TRBV6-4 and TRBJ2-3; TRBD2 is a possible D gene (5 bases). Trimming shortened V by 5 bases and J by 5 bases, and 17 bases separated the two germline ends. CDR3 length: 15 amino acids. CDR1 MRHNA and CDR2 SNTAGT come from the germline V gene.